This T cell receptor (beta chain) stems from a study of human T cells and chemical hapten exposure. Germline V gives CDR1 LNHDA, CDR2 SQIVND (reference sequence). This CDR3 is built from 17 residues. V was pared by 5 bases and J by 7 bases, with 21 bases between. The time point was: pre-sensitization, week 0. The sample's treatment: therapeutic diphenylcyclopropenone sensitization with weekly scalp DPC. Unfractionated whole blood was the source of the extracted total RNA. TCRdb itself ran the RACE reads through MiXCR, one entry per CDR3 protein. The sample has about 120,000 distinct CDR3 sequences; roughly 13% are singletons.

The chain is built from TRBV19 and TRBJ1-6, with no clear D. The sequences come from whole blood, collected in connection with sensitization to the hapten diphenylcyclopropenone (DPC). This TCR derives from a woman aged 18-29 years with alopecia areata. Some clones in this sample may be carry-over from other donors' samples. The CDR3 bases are TGTGCCAGTAGTCCCTCCGGGCCCGGGAACCCAAATTCACCCCTCCACTTT. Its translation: CASSPSGPGNPNSPLHF.